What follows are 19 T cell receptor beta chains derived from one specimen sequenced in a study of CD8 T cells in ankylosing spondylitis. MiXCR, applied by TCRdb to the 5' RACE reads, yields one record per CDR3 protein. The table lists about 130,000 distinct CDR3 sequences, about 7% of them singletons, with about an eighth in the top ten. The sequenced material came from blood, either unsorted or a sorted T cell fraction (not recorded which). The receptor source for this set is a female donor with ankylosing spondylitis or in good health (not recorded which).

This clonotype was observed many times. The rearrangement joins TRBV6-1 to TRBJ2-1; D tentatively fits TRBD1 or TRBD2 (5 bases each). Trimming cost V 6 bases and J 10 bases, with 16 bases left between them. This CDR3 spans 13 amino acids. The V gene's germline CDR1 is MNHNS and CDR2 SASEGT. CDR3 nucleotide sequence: TGTGCCAGCAGACGGCAGGGAGAATTGGAGCAGTTCTTC. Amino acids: CASRRQGELEQFF.

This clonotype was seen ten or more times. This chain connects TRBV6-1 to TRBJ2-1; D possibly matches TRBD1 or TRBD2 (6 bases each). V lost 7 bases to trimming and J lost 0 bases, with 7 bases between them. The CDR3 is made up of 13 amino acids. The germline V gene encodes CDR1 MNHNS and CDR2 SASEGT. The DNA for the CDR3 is TGTGCCAGCAAGGGGGGCTCCTACAATGAGCAGTTCTTC. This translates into CASKGGSYNEQFF.

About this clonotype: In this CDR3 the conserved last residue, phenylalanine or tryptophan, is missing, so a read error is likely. CDR3 amino acids: CASSPSVLYGYTY. DNA for the CDR3: TGTGCCAGCAGCCCCTCAGTACTCTATGGCTACACCTAC. The chain employs TRBV7-2 and TRBJ1-2; unclear D gene. The V gene's germline CDR1 is SGHTA and CDR2 FQGNSA. Trimming cost V 5 bases and J 4 bases, with 11 bases left between them. This CDR3 is built from 13 residues.

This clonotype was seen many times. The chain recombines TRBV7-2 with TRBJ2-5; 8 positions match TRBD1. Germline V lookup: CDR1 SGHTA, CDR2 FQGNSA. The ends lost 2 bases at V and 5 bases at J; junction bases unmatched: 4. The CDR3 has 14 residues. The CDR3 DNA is TGTGCCAGCAGCTTACACGACAGGGGCGAGACCCAGTACTTC. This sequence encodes CASSLHDRGETQYF.

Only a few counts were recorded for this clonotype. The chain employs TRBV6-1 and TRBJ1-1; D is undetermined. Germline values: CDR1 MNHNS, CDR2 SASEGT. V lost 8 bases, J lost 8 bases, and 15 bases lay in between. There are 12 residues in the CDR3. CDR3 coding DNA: TGTGCCAGCTCACTTGCGGGGAACGAAGCTTTCTTT. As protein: CASSLAGNEAFF.

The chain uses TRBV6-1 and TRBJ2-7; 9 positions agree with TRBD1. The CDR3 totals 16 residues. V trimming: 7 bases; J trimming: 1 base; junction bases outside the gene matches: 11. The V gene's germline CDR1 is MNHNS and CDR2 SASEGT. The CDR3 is CASMSLPGQGSYEQYF. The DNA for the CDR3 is TGTGCCAGCATGAGTCTTCCGGGACAGGGTTCCTACGAGCAGTACTTC.

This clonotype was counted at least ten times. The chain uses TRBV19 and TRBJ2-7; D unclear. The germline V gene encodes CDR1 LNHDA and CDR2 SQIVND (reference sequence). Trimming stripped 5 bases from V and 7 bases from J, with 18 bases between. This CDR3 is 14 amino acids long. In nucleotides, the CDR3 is TGTGCCAGTAGTTCATACTCGTCCCCGACGGAGCAGTACTTC. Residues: CASSSYSSPTEQYF.

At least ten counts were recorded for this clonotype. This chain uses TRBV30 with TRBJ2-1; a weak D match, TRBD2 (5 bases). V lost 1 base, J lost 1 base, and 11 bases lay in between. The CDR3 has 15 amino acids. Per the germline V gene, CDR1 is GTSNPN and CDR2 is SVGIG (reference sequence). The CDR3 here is CAWSGLSGSYNEQFF. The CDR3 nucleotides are TGTGCCTGGAGTGGACTTTCGGGGTCCTACAATGAGCAGTTCTTC.

CDR3 nucleotides: TGTGCCAGCTCACCAGATGCTAACTATGGCTACACCTTC. It specifies CASSPDANYGYTF. The rearrangement links TRBV18 to TRBJ1-2; no reliable D call. V lost 2 bases to trimming and J lost 0 bases, with 4 bases between them. CDR1 is KGHSH and CDR2 is LQKENI in the germline V gene. The CDR3 has 13 amino acids.

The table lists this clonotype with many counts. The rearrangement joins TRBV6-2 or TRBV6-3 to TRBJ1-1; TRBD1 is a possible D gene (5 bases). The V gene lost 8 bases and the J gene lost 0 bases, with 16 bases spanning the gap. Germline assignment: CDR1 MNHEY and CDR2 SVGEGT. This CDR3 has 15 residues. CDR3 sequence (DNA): TGTGCCAGCGGGAGAGACGGACACTTGAACACTGAAGCTTTCTTT. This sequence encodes CASGRDGHLNTEAFF.

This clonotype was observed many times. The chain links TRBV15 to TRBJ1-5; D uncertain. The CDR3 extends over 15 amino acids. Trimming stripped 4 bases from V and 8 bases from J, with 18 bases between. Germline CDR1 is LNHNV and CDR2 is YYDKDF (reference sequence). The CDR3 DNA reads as TGTGCCACCAGCACCGAAGCGAAGGATCGGGAGCCCCAGCATTTT. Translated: CATSTEAKDREPQHF.

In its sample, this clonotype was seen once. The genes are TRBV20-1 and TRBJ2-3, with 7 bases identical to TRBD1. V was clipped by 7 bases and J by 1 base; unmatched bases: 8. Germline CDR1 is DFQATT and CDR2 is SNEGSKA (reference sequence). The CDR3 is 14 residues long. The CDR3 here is CSVQQGMGTDTQYF. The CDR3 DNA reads TGCAGTGTCCAACAGGGGATGGGCACAGATACGCAGTATTTT.

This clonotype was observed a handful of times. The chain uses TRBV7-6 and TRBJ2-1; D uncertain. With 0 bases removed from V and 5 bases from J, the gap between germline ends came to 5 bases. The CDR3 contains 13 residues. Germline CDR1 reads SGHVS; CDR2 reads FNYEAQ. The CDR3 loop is CASSLAANNEQFF. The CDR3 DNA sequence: TGTGCCAGCAGCTTAGCGGCGAACAATGAGCAGTTCTTC.

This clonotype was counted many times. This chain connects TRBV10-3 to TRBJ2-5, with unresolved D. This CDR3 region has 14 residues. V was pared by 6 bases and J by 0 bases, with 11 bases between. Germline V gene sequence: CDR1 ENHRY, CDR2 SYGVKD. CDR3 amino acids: CAIRDQAYQETQYF. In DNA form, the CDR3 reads TGTGCCATCAGGGATCAGGCATACCAAGAGACCCAGTACTTC.

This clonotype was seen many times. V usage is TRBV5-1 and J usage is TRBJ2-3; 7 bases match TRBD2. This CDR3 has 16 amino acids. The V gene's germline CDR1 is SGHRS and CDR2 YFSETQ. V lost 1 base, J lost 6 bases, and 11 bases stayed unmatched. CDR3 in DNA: TGCGCCAGCAGCTTGAAGCGAGCGGGGAACCAGGATACGCAGTATTTT. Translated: CASSLKRAGNQDTQYF.

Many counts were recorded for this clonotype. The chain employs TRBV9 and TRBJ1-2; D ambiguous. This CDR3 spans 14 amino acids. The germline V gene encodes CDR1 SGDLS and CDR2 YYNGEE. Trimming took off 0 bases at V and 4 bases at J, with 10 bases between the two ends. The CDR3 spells CASSVDGGSYGYTF. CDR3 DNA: TGTGCCAGCAGCGTAGATGGAGGGTCCTATGGCTACACCTTC.

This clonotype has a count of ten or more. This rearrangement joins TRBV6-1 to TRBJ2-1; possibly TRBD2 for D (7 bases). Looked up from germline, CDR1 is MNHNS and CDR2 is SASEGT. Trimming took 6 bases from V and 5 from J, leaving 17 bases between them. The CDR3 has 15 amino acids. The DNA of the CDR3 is TGTGCCAGCAGGCCGTGGCGGGGGCCCAACAATGAGCAGTTCTTC. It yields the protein CASRPWRGPNNEQFF.

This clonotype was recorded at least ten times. CDR3: CASSLSENQGYTF. CDR3 nucleotide sequence: TGTGCCAGCAGCTTATCCGAAAATCAGGGCTACACCTTC. The V call is TRBV7-9, the J call TRBJ1-2; D unclear. The germline V gene encodes CDR1 SEHNR and CDR2 FQNEAQ (reference sequence). V lost 2 bases and J 8 bases, leaving 12 bases between the germline ends. The CDR3 has 13 residues. Supplemented by reference TRBV7-9 and TRBJ1-2, the full variable domain reads DTGVSQNPRHKITKRGQNVTFRCDPISEHNRLYWYRQTLGQGPEFLTYFQNEAQLEKSRLLSDRFSAERPKGSFSTLEIQRTEQGDSAMYLCASSLSENQGYTFGSGTRLTVV.

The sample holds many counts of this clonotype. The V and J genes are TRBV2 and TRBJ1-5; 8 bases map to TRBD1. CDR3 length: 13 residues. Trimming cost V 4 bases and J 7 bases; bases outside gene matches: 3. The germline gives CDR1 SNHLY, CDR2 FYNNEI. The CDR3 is CASSADRGQPQHF. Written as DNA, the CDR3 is TGTGCCAGCAGTGCCGACAGGGGACAGCCCCAGCATTTT.